The sequence of this T cell receptor beta chain was determined in a study of post-analysis software for immune sequencing data. This CDR3 is built from 13 residues. The germline gives CDR1 ENHRY, CDR2 SYGVKD. With 6 bases removed from V and 0 bases from J, the gap between germline ends came to 7 bases. In the case of this clonotype: Antigen specificity is unknown.

Whole-study findings and limits: Multiple sclerosis patients had significantly lower normalized Chao1 diversity than controls. About 5 TRBV segments were significantly more frequent in patients than in controls. TRBV5-6, TRBV5-1 and TRBV20-1 were among these segments.

The library was made from cDNA and included unique molecular identifiers. TCRdb recomputed calls from the PCR reads with MiXCR, one row per CDR3 protein. The sample records around 700,000 distinct CDR3 sequences, 55% to 60% being singletons. Sequencing input: blood. The J gene is TRBJ2-3, the V gene TRBV10-3; a possible D gene is TRBD2 (5 bases). The clonotype was recovered from a girl aged 2 to 10 with multiple sclerosis. The CDR3 protein is CAIRRTSTDTQYF. The CDR3 DNA sequence: TGTGCCATCAGACGGACTAGCACAGATACGCAGTATTTT.